A selection of T cell receptor beta chains follows, all from one sample in a study of cytomegalovirus exposure and HLA in healthy donors. The protocol was immunoSEQ multiplex PCR, while the TCRdb copy is restricted to in-frame clones and leaves out a portion. The sample holds 130,000 or so clones, less than 80% seen once. Sequenced input: PBMCs. The receptor set was obtained from a man aged 35 to 55 in good health and CMV-seropositive. The CDR3 runs from the conserved cysteine through the conserved F or W. The order of the fields is D gene, V gene, clone size, J gene, CDR3 DNA, CDR3 protein. D genes are given only for firm matches. Some rows mark clone size as missing; the rest say once, few, many or name a class of expanded clone.

TRBD1	TRBV6-5	once	TRBJ1-2	TGTGCCAGCAGGAACCGGGGGACAGGGACCTATGGCTACACCTTC	CASRNRGTGTYGYTF
TRBD1	TRBV28	once	TRBJ1-1	TGTGCCAGCAAGATAATCCAGGGGGCGAACACTGAAGCTTTCTTT	CASKIIQGANTEAFF
TRBD1	TRBV14	NA	TRBJ2-6	TGTGCCAGCAGCCAAAGACAGGGACCCCGTTCTGGGGCCAACGTCCTGACTTTC	CASSQRQGPRSGANVLTF
TRBD1	TRBV18	few	TRBJ1-5	TGTGCCAGCTCGCACCGTAAGTTGGCAGGGGGCGCGAAGAGCAATCAGCCCCAGCATTTT	CASSHRKLAGGAKSNQPQHF
TRBD2	TRBV6-1	NA	TRBJ2-7	TGTGCCAGCCGGACTAGCGATTTGTACGAGCAGTACTTC	CASRTSDLYEQYF
TRBD1	TRBV5-4	NA	TRBJ2-1	TGTGCCAGCAGCATCCGACAGGGGGGCAATGAGCAGTTCTTC	CASSIRQGGNEQFF
TRBD1	TRBV5-1	NA	TRBJ2-3	TGCGCCAGCAGCTTCTTGGACAGGGCAGGCACAGATACGCAGTATTTT	CASSFLDRAGTDTQYF
TRBD2	TRBV7-6	NA	TRBJ2-1	TGTGCCAGCAGCCGACGGACTAGCGGAGGGGAGTTCTTC	CASSRRTSGGEFF
NA	TRBV6-5	NA	TRBJ1-2	TGTGCCAGCAGTTACCGCGGGGCCCCTAACTATGGCTACACCTTC	CASSYRGAPNYGYTF
NA	TRBV7-9	NA	TRBJ1-5	TGTTCCAGCAGCCATTCCCTGACAGAGAGCAATCAGCCCCAGCATTTT	CSSSHSLTESNQPQHF
NA	TRBV4-2	few	TRBJ2-1	TGTGCCAGCAGCCAAGATGAAGGGGGTGAGCAGTTCTTC	CASSQDEGGEQFF
NA	TRBV27	few	TRBJ2-1	TGTGCCAGCAGTTTATTAGGCGGGTATAACTACAATGAGCAGTTCTTC	CASSLLGGYNYNEQFF
NA	TRBV5-6	NA	TRBJ1-5	TGTGCCAGCAGCTTAGGTGGGGGCACCAATCAGCCCCAGCATTTT	CASSLGGGTNQPQHF
NA	TRBV7-9	NA	TRBJ2-1	TGTGCCAGCAGCTTAGACCTTACAACGTACAATGAGCAGTTCTTC	CASSLDLTTYNEQFF
TRBD2	TRBV9	NA	TRBJ2-1	TGTGCCAGCAGCGTAGGAGGGACTAGATATAGCGATGAGCAGTTCTTC	CASSVGGTRYSDEQFF
NA	TRBV7-9	NA	TRBJ2-7	TGTGCCAGCAGCTTTGTCAGTACCTCCTACGAGCAGTACTTC	CASSFVSTSYEQYF
TRBD1	TRBV12-5	NA	TRBJ2-7	TGTGCTAGTGGTCGCATCACAGGGGGTAGCGAGCAGTACTTC	CASGRITGGSEQYF
TRBD1	TRBV29-1	NA	TRBJ1-1	TGCAGCGTTGTAGGACAGGGGAACACTGAAGCTTTCTTT	CSVVGQGNTEAFF
TRBD1	TRBV6-5	NA	TRBJ1-6	TGTGCCAGCAGTTTCGGACAGGGGGTCTGGAATTCACCCCCCCACTTT	CASSFGQGVWNSPPHF
NA	TRBV28	NA	TRBJ1-5	TGTGCCAGCAGCACCGCCGGCGGGAGCAATCAGCCCCAGCATTTT	CASSTAGGSNQPQHF
TRBD2	TRBV9	NA	TRBJ2-1	TGTGCCAGCAGCGGAATTCTAGCGGGAGGGCCGGGGAATGAGCAGTTCTTC	CASSGILAGGPGNEQFF
TRBD1	TRBV29-1	NA	TRBJ1-1	TGCAGCGTTGTGGCCTCTACAGGGGGCACTGAAGCTTTCTTT	CSVVASTGGTEAFF
NA	TRBV19	NA	TRBJ2-2	TGTGCCAGTAGTATCTGGCCAGGGGTTCCCGGGGAGCTGTTTTTT	CASSIWPGVPGELFF
NA	TRBV18	NA	TRBJ2-5	TGTGCCAGCTCACCACGTGCGGAGACCCAGTACTTC	CASSPRAETQYF
TRBD1	TRBV9	NA	TRBJ1-6	TGTGCCAGCAGCGTAGACGGACAGGGCAATTCACCCCTCCACTTT	CASSVDGQGNSPLHF
TRBD1	TRBV19	few	TRBJ1-5	TGTGCCAGTAGTATTTACTTGGGACAGGGGGCAGAGACCCAGCATTTT	CASSIYLGQGAETQHF
TRBD2	TRBV7-9	NA	TRBJ2-1	TGTGCCAGCAGCTTCCCCCGGACTAGCGGGGCTAATGAGCAGTTCTTC	CASSFPRTSGANEQFF
TRBD2	TRBV5-4	NA	TRBJ2-2	TGTGCCAGCAGCTTGGTACTAGCGGGCGCGAACACCGGGGAGCTGTTTTTT	CASSLVLAGANTGELFF
TRBD1	TRBV29-1	NA	TRBJ2-5	TGCAGCGGAACAGGGGGCGCATGGGAGACCCAGTACTTC	CSGTGGAWETQYF
NA	TRBV6-6	once	TRBJ1-1	TGTGCCAGCAATAGGGGGATGAACACTGAAGCTTTCTTT	CASNRGMNTEAFF
NA	TRBV7-9	NA	TRBJ1-1	TGTGCCAGCAGCGGAACCGACATAAGGAACACTGAAGCTTTCTTT	CASSGTDIRNTEAFF
NA	TRBV30	NA	TRBJ1-1	TGTGCCTGGAGTGCCTCGGGGGACACTGAAGCTTTCTTT	CAWSASGDTEAFF
NA	TRBV30	NA	TRBJ2-7	TGTGCCTTTAAATCCACCTACGAGCAGTACTTC	CAFKSTYEQYF
NA	TRBV4-1	few	TRBJ2-7	TGCGCCAGCAGCCAAGTTGAGGGCTCCGAGCAGTACTTC	CASSQVEGSEQYF
NA	TRBV7-8	NA	TRBJ2-4	TGTGCCAGCAGCCCCGAGCCAGCCAAAAACATTCAGTACTTC	CASSPEPAKNIQYF
NA	TRBV21-1	few	TRBJ1-2	TGTGCCAGCAGCAAAGCGGGCAGGCGCTATGGCTACACCTTC	CASSKAGRRYGYTF
TRBD1	TRBV30	NA	TRBJ1-6	TGTGCCTGGAGCGGCTACGGGACAGCGTCGCGCCCCGGCAGCGGCCGGGGTGAATCACCCCTCCACTTT	CAWSGYGTASRPGSGRGESPLHF
NA	TRBV9	NA	TRBJ2-1	TGTGCCAGCAGCGACACCGGGACACGACGCAATGAGCAGTTCTTC	CASSDTGTRRNEQFF
TRBD2	TRBV7-2	NA	TRBJ2-3	TGTGCCAGCAGCTTAGCCGCTCGGCGGGGGGGCACAGATACGCAGTATTTT	CASSLAARRGGTDTQYF
NA	TRBV7-9	NA	TRBJ1-4	TGTGCCAGCAGCTTCCCAGGGTTTAATGAAAAACTGTTTTTT	CASSFPGFNEKLFF
NA	TRBV19	NA	TRBJ2-7	TGTGCCAGTAGTCCGACCCCTGGCGGGGGCCTCTCCTACGAGCAGTACTTC	CASSPTPGGGLSYEQYF
NA	TRBV7-9	NA	TRBJ1-5	TGTGCCAGCAGCTTACAGGGCCAACGCGATCAGCCCCAGCATTTT	CASSLQGQRDQPQHF
NA	TRBV7-8	once	TRBJ2-4	TGTGCCAGCAGCTTAGACGCACAGGGACCCAAAAACATTCAGTACTTC	CASSLDAQGPKNIQYF
NA	TRBV7-6	NA	TRBJ2-3	TGTGCCAGCAGCTTGGGGTTTTTGCAGGGGCGTAGGGCAGATACGCAGTATTTT	CASSLGFLQGRRADTQYF
NA	TRBV19	once	TRBJ1-1	TGTGCCAGTAGTAGGAGGGGCGAAGCTTTCTTT	CASSRRGEAFF
NA	TRBV5-4	NA	TRBJ2-5	TGTGCCAGCAGCTTGGAGGGGAGGTCCATGGAGACCCAGTACTTC	CASSLEGRSMETQYF
NA	TRBV11-2	NA	TRBJ1-1	TGTGCCAGCAGCTTAGAATTAGGGGGGAACACTGAAGCTTTCTTT	CASSLELGGNTEAFF
NA	TRBV7-8	NA	TRBJ1-2	TGTGCCAGCAGTGACTCGGGAGGTTGTGGCTACACCTTC	CASSDSGGCGYTF
NA	TRBV15	NA	TRBJ1-5	TGTGCCACCAGCAGAGAAGGGGATCAGCCCCAGCATTTT	CATSREGDQPQHF
TRBD1	TRBV7-2	few	TRBJ1-2	TGTGCCAGCAGCTTAGGGACAGGGGATGGCTACACCTTC	CASSLGTGDGYTF
NA	TRBV27	NA	TRBJ2-7	TGTGCCAGCAGTCCCAGGCCGGGACAAAGTCACGAGCAGTACTTC	CASSPRPGQSHEQYF
NA	TRBV28	few	TRBJ1-5	TGTGCCAGCAGCCCTGGCAGGACATCGCAGCATTTT	CASSPGRTSQHF
NA	TRBV5-6	few	TRBJ1-1	TGTGCCAGCACCTATCAAAGGGGAACTGAAGCTTTCTTT	CASTYQRGTEAFF
TRBD1	TRBV10-3	few	TRBJ1-1	TGTGCCATCAGCGAGTCGGGTCAGGGGGACACTGAAGCTTTCTTT	CAISESGQGDTEAFF
NA	TRBV10-3	NA	TRBJ2-7	TGTGCCATCAGTGACTTATCCTACGAGCAGTACTTC	CAISDLSYEQYF